The 29 T cell receptor beta chains in this list originate from one sample, sequenced in a study of spatial heterogeneity in lung cancer. TCRdb re-analysed the 5' RACE reads in MiXCR, keeping a single row per CDR3 protein. Of more than 40,000 distinct CDR3 sequences in the sample, approximately 22% were seen once. This sample's time point: blood at routine non-recurrence follow-up after resection. This sample comprised PBMCs, obtained at follow-up. Receptors were obtained from a female donor with early-stage non-small cell lung cancer.

This clonotype has a count of ten or more. The CDR3 DNA sequence: TGTGCCAGCATCCTTCTGGGGGGAGGCGCAGATACGCAGTATTTT. Its translation: CASILLGGGADTQYF. J is TRBJ2-3 and V is TRBV7-9, with a possible D match to TRBD2 (6 bases). V lost 7 bases, J lost 4 bases, and 18 bases lay in between. Germline CDR1 reads SEHNR; CDR2 reads FQNEAQ (reference sequence). This CDR3 is 15 amino acids long.

This clonotype has at least ten counts. The chain is built from TRBV20-1 and TRBJ2-5; 8 bases line up with TRBD1. Trimming cost V 2 bases and J 2 bases; bases outside gene matches: 4. Germline CDR1 and CDR2: DFQATT and SNEGSKA (reference sequence). This CDR3 comprises 14 residues. This CDR3 is CSARPGGVQETQYF. The CDR3 DNA reads as TGCAGTGCTAGACCAGGGGGCGTTCAAGAGACCCAGTACTTC.

V usage is TRBV2 and J usage is TRBJ2-3; D might be TRBD2 (5 bases). This CDR3 region has 14 residues. V was shortened by 8 bases and J by 2 bases, with 14 bases between the two germline ends. Germline V CDR1 and CDR2: SNHLY, FYNNEI. The CDR3: CASRQRKNTDTQYF. DNA for the CDR3: TGTGCCAGCCGGCAGCGGAAAAACACAGATACGCAGTATTTT.

This clonotype was seen only a few times. The chain recombines TRBV7-9 with TRBJ2-2; D unclear. CDR3 length: 16 residues. The germline gives CDR1 SEHNR, CDR2 FQNEAQ (reference sequence). Trimming took off 5 bases at V and 2 bases at J, with 15 bases between the two ends. The CDR3: CASSRRSSLNTGELFF. CDR3 in DNA: TGTGCCAGCAGCCGCCGGTCTAGTTTAAACACCGGGGAGCTGTTTTTT.

This clonotype was counted a few times. The germline gene is not matched at one end of the junction; a read error may be the cause. This chain joins TRBV12-5 and TRBJ1-1; the match to TRBD1 covers 7 bases. The length of the CDR3 is 13 residues. Germline CDR1 and CDR2: LGHNT and FRNRAP. The chain's CDR3 is CASDAPGGTEAFF. The CDR3 DNA reads TGTGCTAGTGATGCGCCAGGGGGAACTGAAGCTTTTTTT.

The rearrangement uses TRBV7-9 and TRBJ1-3, with no clear D. Germline V CDR1 and CDR2: SEHNR, FQNEAQ (reference sequence). The length of the CDR3 is 12 residues. V lost 6 bases and J 4 bases, leaving 7 bases between the germline ends. Here the CDR3 reads CASSLPGNTIYF. The DNA for the CDR3 is TGTGCCAGCAGTTTGCCCGGAAACACCATATATTTT.

The chain links TRBV20-1 to TRBJ1-1, with D possibly matching TRBD1 (5 bases). V was shortened by 2 bases and J by 8 bases, with 12 bases between the two germline ends. CDR1 DFQATT and CDR2 SNEGSKA come from the germline V gene (reference sequence). The CDR3 spans 12 residues. This chain's CDR3 is CSARQAGREAFF. CDR3 bases: TGCAGTGCTAGACAGGCAGGGCGGGAAGCTTTCTTT.

The gene calls are TRBV5-1 and TRBJ2-1; 14 bases agree with TRBD2. The length of the CDR3 is 16 residues. Germline values: CDR1 SGHRS, CDR2 YFSETQ. Trimming took 4 bases from V and 8 from J; bases not matched to a gene: 8. The CDR3 spells CASSPGTSGRSDEQFF. The CDR3 nucleotides are TGCGCCAGCAGCCCCGGGACTAGCGGGAGAAGCGATGAGCAGTTCTTC.

J is TRBJ1-1 and V is TRBV5-1; perhaps TRBD1 as D (5 bases). CDR1 and CDR2 from the germline V gene are SGHRS and YFSETQ. V lost 2 bases, J lost 0 bases, and 11 bases lay in between. The CDR3 is 15 residues long. The CDR3 DNA reads as TGCGCCAGCAGCTTAGGGGACGGAGTGAACACTGAAGCTTTCTTT. Protein sequence: CASSLGDGVNTEAFF.

This clonotype was detected a few times. The chain combines TRBV29-1 with TRBJ2-1; no reliable D call. The CDR3 length is 11 residues. Trimming left V 7 bases short and J 3 bases short, with 7 bases between. Looked up from germline, CDR1 is SQVTM and CDR2 is ANQGSEA. The CDR3 region is CSAPGYNEQFF. CDR3 in DNA: TGCAGCGCGCCAGGCTACAATGAGCAGTTCTTC.

V usage is TRBV28 and J usage is TRBJ2-1, with D possibly being TRBD1 or TRBD2 (5 bases each). The V end was cut by 8 bases, the J end by 5 bases, with 16 bases between. The CDR3 extends over 14 amino acids. Germline V lookup: CDR1 MDHEN, CDR2 SYDVKM. CDR3 bases: TGTGCCAGCTCCGGGACCGAAACCAACAATGAGCAGTTCTTC. This translates into CASSGTETNNEQFF.

The chain employs TRBV5-1 and TRBJ2-5; D gene uncertain. The germline V and J ends were trimmed by 4 bases and 5 bases, with 12 bases remaining between them. The V gene's germline CDR1 is SGHRS and CDR2 YFSETQ. This CDR3 has 13 amino acids. The chain's CDR3 is CASSASTDETQYF. For the CDR3, the DNA is TGCGCCAGCAGCGCATCGACGGATGAGACCCAGTACTTC. The variable domain in full, with the rest retrieved from reference TRBV5-1 and TRBJ2-5, is KAGVTQTPRYLIKTRGQQVTLSCSPISGHRSVSWYQQTPGQGLQFLFEYFSETQRNKGNFPGRFSGRQFSNSRSEMNVSTLELGDSALYLCASSASTDETQYFGPGTRLLVL.

The table lists this clonotype with many counts. The chain carries TRBV6-5 and TRBJ2-1, with 13 bases lining up with TRBD2. In germline, CDR1 is MNHEY, CDR2 SVGAGI. The junction had 5 bases not matched to a gene; V was cut back by 6 bases and J by 3 bases. The CDR3 totals 16 residues. CDR3 coding DNA: TGTGCCAGCAGAGTTAGACTAGCGGGAGGCTACAATGAGCAGTTCTTC. Its translation is CASRVRLAGGYNEQFF.

Ten or more counts support this clonotype. V gene TRBV29-1 combines with J gene TRBJ2-5; D is perhaps TRBD1 or TRBD2 (5 bases each). The germline gives CDR1 SQVTM, CDR2 ANQGSEA. V gave up 4 bases and J gave up 5 bases, with 5 bases separating them. CDR3 size: 10 residues. The CDR3 spells CSVGGETQYF. The CDR3 DNA reads as TGCAGCGTTGGGGGGGAGACCCAGTACTTC. The full variable domain, rest sourced from reference TRBV29-1 and TRBJ2-5, is SAVISQKPSRDICQRGTSLTIQCQVDSQVTMMFWYRQQPGQSLTLIATANQGSEATYESGFVIDKFPISRPNLTFSTLTVSNMSPEDSSIYLCSVGGETQYFGPGTRLLVL.

This sequence joins TRBV6-1 and TRBJ2-5; 7 nucleotides agree with TRBD1. The CDR3 has 16 residues. The V segment lost 7 bases and the J segment 4 bases; nucleotides outside the gene matches: 15. Germline CDR1 and CDR2: MNHNS and SASEGT. CDR3 nucleotides: TGTGCCAGCACACCTCCTGGACAGGTACAAGGAGAGACCCAGTACTTC. Protein: CASTPPGQVQGETQYF.

The chain carries TRBV7-2 and TRBJ2-5; 8 bases match TRBD2. The ends lost 3 bases at V and 4 bases at J; junction bases unmatched: 10. CDR1 and CDR2 (germline): SGHTA, FQGNSA. This CDR3 has 16 residues. The chain's CDR3 is CASSFLIIAGTETQYF. In DNA, the CDR3 is TGTGCCAGCAGCTTCCTCATTATAGCGGGAACAGAGACCCAGTACTTC.

The chain couples TRBV29-1 to TRBJ2-5, with a tentative D call TRBD1 (6 bases). CDR3 length: 13 amino acids. Trimming took 6 bases from V and 1 from J, leaving 12 bases between them. In germline, CDR1 is SQVTM, CDR2 ANQGSEA. CDR3 sequence (DNA): TGCAGCGTCGGCCCGACAGGCCAAGAGACCCAGTACTTC. As protein: CSVGPTGQETQYF.

This clonotype was recorded at least ten times. The chain employs TRBV11-1 and TRBJ2-5; D perhaps matches TRBD2 (5 bases). This CDR3 has 17 residues. Germline V gene data show CDR1 as SGHAT and CDR2 as FQDESV (reference sequence). Trimming cost V 2 bases and J 0 bases, with 16 bases left between them. The CDR3 is CASSLMIRGAYQETQYF. As DNA, the CDR3 is TGTGCCAGCAGCTTAATGATACGGGGAGCGTACCAAGAGACCCAGTACTTC.

This clonotype has only a few counts. V and J are TRBV3-1 and TRBJ1-2; D is uncertain. V dropped 1 base and J dropped 6 bases, with 9 bases sitting between them. The CDR3 loop spans 13 amino acids. The germline V gene encodes CDR1 LGHDT and CDR2 YNNKEL (reference sequence). CDR3: CASSQASRDGYTF. In DNA form, the CDR3 reads TGTGCCAGCAGCCAAGCGAGTAGGGATGGCTACACCTTC.

This clonotype has more than one count but fewer than ten. The chain carries TRBV10-3 and TRBJ1-2; 7 positions match TRBD1. The CDR3 extends over 14 amino acids. Germline-derived CDR1 and CDR2 are ENHRY and SYGVKD. The J segment lost 0 bases and the V segment lost 8 bases, leaving 6 bases of the junction unmatched. The CDR3 loop reads CAIGEQGSNYGYTF. CDR3 coding DNA: TGTGCCATCGGAGAACAGGGGTCTAACTATGGCTACACCTTC.

This clonotype was recorded at least ten times. The genes are TRBV11-2 and TRBJ2-7; D may be TRBD1 (5 bases). This CDR3 has 13 residues. Germline V CDR1 and CDR2: SGHAT, FQNNGV. Trimming cost V 5 bases and J 1 base, with 9 bases left between them. The CDR3 nucleotides read TGTGCCAGCAGCCCCCGACAGTCCTACGAGCAGTACGTC. Its protein product is CASSPRQSYEQYV.

The chain's CDR3 is CASSLDTGPETQYF. The CDR3, as DNA: TGCGCCAGCAGCTTGGATACGGGGCCAGAGACCCAGTACTTC. This rearrangement joins TRBV5-1 to TRBJ2-5; the D call may be TRBD1 or TRBD2 (5 bases each). CDR3 length: 14 amino acids. CDR1 and CDR2 (germline): SGHRS, YFSETQ. V gave up 0 bases and J gave up 4 bases, with 10 bases separating them.

The rearrangement uses TRBV12-3 or TRBV12-4 and TRBJ1-4; D unresolved. V dropped 6 bases and J dropped 0 bases, with 11 bases sitting between them. This CDR3 contains 15 residues. Here the CDR3 reads CASSRRASTNEKLFF. The CDR3 nucleotides are TGTGCCAGCAGCCGCCGGGCCTCAACTAATGAAAAACTGTTTTTT.

A note on this clonotype: A much larger clone lies a single base off, so this may be a read error. CDR3 nucleotide sequence: TGTGCCAGCAGCCCTAGGGAGGAGGATAGACCCCAGGCGCAGTATTTT. Protein product: CASSPREEDRPQAQYF. J is TRBJ2-3 and V is TRBV5-4; possibly TRBD2 for D (6 bases). Trimming stripped 4 bases from V and 10 bases from J, with 25 bases between. Looked up from germline, CDR1 is SGHNT and CDR2 is YYREEE (reference sequence). The CDR3 runs to 16 residues.

This chain uses TRBV12-3 or TRBV12-4 with TRBJ1-1; no definite D call. CDR3 length equals 13 residues. The V end lost 5 bases, the J end lost 0 bases, and 7 bases lay between the germline ends. CDR3 protein: CASSRVLNTEAFF. CDR3 nucleotides: TGTGCCAGCAGTAGAGTTTTGAACACTGAAGCTTTCTTT.

This clonotype was observed many times. V usage is TRBV5-1 and J usage is TRBJ2-3; 10 bases align to TRBD1. The germline CDR1 and CDR2 sequences are SGHRS and YFSETQ. The J segment lost 3 bases and the V segment lost 7 bases, leaving 8 bases of the junction unmatched. The CDR3 consists of 15 residues. This CDR3 reads CASSRDRGGTDTQYF. CDR3 coding DNA: TGCGCCAGCTCCCGGGACAGGGGAGGGACAGATACGCAGTATTTT.

This clonotype was seen a few times. This rearrangement joins TRBV6-5 to TRBJ2-7; D possibly matches TRBD1 or TRBD2 (5 bases each). The germline gives CDR1 MNHEY, CDR2 SVGAGI. V was pared by 6 bases and J by 2 bases, with 11 bases between. CDR3 length: 13 amino acids. The CDR3 DNA sequence: TGTGCCAGCAGCGGTGAGGGGACCTACGAGCAGTACTTC. Amino acid sequence: CASSGEGTYEQYF.

This clonotype was detected only a few times. This sequence joins TRBV29-1 and TRBJ2-5, with D perhaps matching TRBD1 (5 bases). CDR1 SQVTM and CDR2 ANQGSEA come from the germline V gene. The CDR3 sequence is 13 residues long. The V gene lost 5 bases and the J gene lost 1 base, with 11 bases spanning the gap. DNA for the CDR3: TGCAGCGTTTCGACAGTCGGCCAAGAGACCCAGTACTTC. This encodes CSVSTVGQETQYF.

This clonotype was seen a few times. The V call is TRBV9, the J call TRBJ2-7; 7 nucleotides match TRBD2. The J segment lost 4 bases and the V segment lost 0 bases, leaving 4 bases of the junction unmatched. CDR1 SGDLS and CDR2 YYNGEE come from the germline V gene. The CDR3 sequence is 14 residues long. CDR3 nucleotides: TGTGCCAGCAGCGTAGACACAGCGGGATACGAGCAGTACTTC. Translating gives CASSVDTAGYEQYF.